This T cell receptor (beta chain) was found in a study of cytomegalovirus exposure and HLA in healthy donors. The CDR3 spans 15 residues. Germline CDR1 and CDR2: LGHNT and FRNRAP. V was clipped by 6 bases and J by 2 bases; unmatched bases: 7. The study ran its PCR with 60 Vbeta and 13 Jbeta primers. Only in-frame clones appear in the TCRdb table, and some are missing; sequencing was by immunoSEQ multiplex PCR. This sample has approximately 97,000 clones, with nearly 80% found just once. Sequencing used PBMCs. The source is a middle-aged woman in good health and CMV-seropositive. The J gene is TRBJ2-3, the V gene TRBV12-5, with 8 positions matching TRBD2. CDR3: CASGARGGPTDTQYF. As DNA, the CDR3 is TGTGCTAGTGGGGCCCGGGGGGGGCCCACAGATACGCAGTATTTT.